This T cell receptor beta chain was recorded in a study of cytomegalovirus exposure and HLA in healthy donors. As to this clone: Its specificity is unknown.

PCR involved 60 Vbeta and 13 Jbeta primers. Assay: immunoSEQ multiplex PCR; the TCRdb copy retains only in-frame clones and omits some. The sample lists about 130,000 clones, roughly 80% occurring once. Points from the study as a whole: When a later analysis compared HLA-associated TCR beta chains with equally common others, the HLA-associated chains turned out to be more clonally expanded and to have lower generation probabilities.

This TCR was sampled from a man aged 30 to 39 in good health and CMV-seronegative. The specimen was PBMCs.

The DNA for the CDR3 is TGTGCCAGCAGCCGAAAACTAGCGGGAGGGAGCTCCTACGAGCAGTACTTC. Residues: CASSRKLAGGSSYEQYF. This chain uses TRBV14 with TRBJ2-7, with TRBD2 identical over 13 bases. V gave up 4 bases and J gave up 0 bases; unmatched junction bases: 6. CDR3 length: 17 amino acids. Germline-derived CDR1 and CDR2 are SGHDN and FVKESK.